The next 29 T cell receptor beta chains were all read from a single sample in a study of T cells in Graves' hyperthyroidism and ophthalmopathy. The TCR beta CDR3 regions underwent amplification using RNA transcripts as the source. First-round RT-PCR with HTBI primers amplified the TCR CDR3 region. TCRdb independently ran MiXCR on the multiplex PCR reads; one entry per CDR3 protein. In the table there are hundreds of thousands of distinct CDR3 sequences, under 15% of which are singletons. Source material: blood. The receptors here all came from a woman aged 40 to 49 with Graves' ophthalmopathy.

This clonotype was detected many times. This chain connects TRBV6-1 to TRBJ1-2, with D uncertain. Germline CDR1 MNHNS, CDR2 SASEGT. This CDR3 spans 13 amino acids. Trimming shortened V by 7 bases and J by 4 bases, and 13 bases separated the two germline ends. CDR3 sequence: CASNPVDGYGYTF. Here the CDR3 DNA reads TGTGCCAGCAATCCAGTAGACGGCTATGGCTACACCTTC.

The sample holds many counts of this clonotype. CDR3 sequence (DNA): TGCAGTGCAATAGCGGGAGGGAACACCGGGGAGCTGTTTTTT. This codes for CSAIAGGNTGELFF. The rearrangement joins TRBV20-1 to TRBJ2-2; 10 bases align to TRBD2. This CDR3 spans 14 amino acids. Germline-derived CDR1 and CDR2 are DFQATT and SNEGSKA (reference sequence). Trimming took 6 bases from V and 1 from J; bases not matched to a gene: 2.

At least ten counts were recorded for this clonotype. V and J are TRBV28 and TRBJ1-5; D may be TRBD1 (5 bases). Between the trimmed V and J ends, which lost 2 bases and 7 bases, there was a span of 15 bases. The CDR3 length is 15 residues. In germline, CDR1 is MDHEN, CDR2 SYDVKM. CDR3 bases: TGTGCCAGCAGTTTAGGAGGGGATGGGAGGCAGCCCCAGCATTTT. Translating gives CASSLGGDGRQPQHF. The variable domain in full, completed from reference TRBV28 and TRBJ1-5, reads DVKVTQSSRYLVKRTGEKVFLECVQDMDHENMFWYRQDPGLGLRLIYFSYDVKMKEKGDIPEGYSVSREKKERFSLILESASTNQTSMYLCASSLGGDGRQPQHFGDGTRLSIL.

The chain joins TRBV20-1 to TRBJ2-7; 10 positions match TRBD1. V gave up 1 base and J gave up 3 bases; unmatched junction bases: 6. This CDR3 is built from 15 residues. Germline assignment: CDR1 DFQATT and CDR2 SNEGSKA (reference sequence). DNA of the CDR3: TGCAGTGCTAGAGCCACCGGGACAGGGGACTACGAGCAGTACTTC. Protein: CSARATGTGDYEQYF.

This clonotype has only one observation. V usage is TRBV6-1 and J usage is TRBJ2-7, with TRBD1 matching 7 bases. The CDR3 is 15 residues long. With V trimmed by 4 bases and J by 1 base, 7 bases remained unmatched. CDR1 is MNHNS, CDR2 SASEGT, per germline. The CDR3 loop is CASSGRNRGSYEQYF. The DNA of the CDR3 is TGTGCCAGCAGTGGACGAAACAGGGGATCCTACGAGCAGTACTTC.

This clonotype came up many times. This chain joins TRBV10-2 and TRBJ1-1; the D is unclear. In germline, CDR1 is WSHSY, CDR2 SAAADI. This CDR3 region has 13 residues. V was trimmed by 10 bases and J by 6 bases, leaving 18 bases between them. The CDR3 protein is CAISTVPGAEAFF. CDR3 DNA: TGCGCCATTTCGACGGTCCCGGGCGCTGAAGCTTTCTTT.

This clonotype was recorded many times. The V gene is TRBV5-1, the J gene TRBJ2-5, with 10 bases that match TRBD2. The CDR3 runs 17 residues. Germline assignment: CDR1 SGHRS and CDR2 YFSETQ. V dropped 0 bases and J dropped 6; count of bases not matched to a gene: 11. In DNA form, the CDR3 reads TGCGCCAGCAGCTTGGAGTCGGCTAGCGGGAGTATACAGACCCAGTACTTC. This encodes CASSLESASGSIQTQYF.

This clonotype was seen many times. The V and J genes are TRBV12-3 or TRBV12-4 and TRBJ1-5; maybe TRBD1 (6 bases). V was clipped by 5 bases and J by 6 bases, with 14 bases between them. This CDR3 spans 14 amino acids. This CDR3 reads CASSLTGSFQPQHF. The DNA for the CDR3 is TGTGCCAGCAGTCTCACAGGGAGTTTTCAGCCCCAGCATTTT.

The chain uses TRBV2 and TRBJ2-7; no clear D gene. This CDR3 has 11 amino acids. Trimming removed 5 bases from V and 7 bases from J, with 9 bases in between. Germline V gene sequence: CDR1 SNHLY, CDR2 FYNNEI. The DNA of the CDR3 is TGTGCCAGCAGTCCTGGTTGGGAGCAGTACTTC. This encodes CASSPGWEQYF.

This clonotype appeared many times. CDR3 DNA: TGTGCCACCCACCCGAACTTTGGAGCGGGAACCCAAGAGACCCAGTACTTC. Its translation is CATHPNFGAGTQETQYF. V usage is TRBV10-3 and J usage is TRBJ2-5; 7 bases are shared with TRBD2. Trimming cost V 10 bases and J 1 base; bases outside gene matches: 18. The CDR3 covers 17 residues. Germline CDR1 ENHRY, CDR2 SYGVKD.

This rearrangement joins TRBV20-1 to TRBJ2-7, with TRBD2 matching 9 bases. The CDR3 has 14 residues. V was clipped by 3 bases and J by 5 bases; unmatched bases: 8. Germline V CDR1 and CDR2: DFQATT, SNEGSKA (reference sequence). CDR3 nucleotides: TGCAGTGCTAGCGTGGTAGCGGGAGTTCACGAGCAGTACTTC. Protein: CSASVVAGVHEQYF.

This clonotype was detected ten times or more. V is TRBV12-3 or TRBV12-4 and J is TRBJ2-7; 7 positions agree with TRBD2. V was clipped by 1 base and J by 2 bases; unmatched bases: 5. The CDR3 extends over 15 amino acids. The CDR3, as DNA: TGTGCCAGCAGTTTAGGCAGCGGGATGACCTACGAGCAGTACTTC. Its translation is CASSLGSGMTYEQYF.

This clonotype was picked up a small number of times. Sequence at one end of the junction differs from germline and may be a read error. The gene calls are TRBV28 and TRBJ1-2; TRBD1 matches at 8 bases. This CDR3 has 14 residues. From germline, CDR1 is MDHEN and CDR2 SYDVKM. The CDR3 DNA is TGTGCCAGCAGTCCGGGACAGGCCACGTATGGCCACACCTTC. It codes for CASSPGQATYGHTF.

This clonotype appeared many times. This chain connects TRBV11-3 to TRBJ2-7; unclear D gene. V was clipped by 0 bases and J by 3 bases, with 9 bases between them. This CDR3 is built from 14 residues. Germline loops: CDR1 SGHNT, CDR2 YENEEA. CDR3 sequence reads: CASSLEGIFYEQYF. As DNA, the CDR3 is TGTGCCAGCAGCTTAGAGGGGATCTTCTACGAGCAGTACTTC.

The sample holds many counts of this clonotype. The V call is TRBV11-2, the J call TRBJ1-1; D is perhaps TRBD1 (6 bases). Germline lookup yields CDR1 SGHAT and CDR2 FQNNGV. Between the trimmed V and J ends, which lost 4 bases and 12 bases, there was a span of 18 bases. The CDR3 has 13 amino acids. CDR3 bases: TGTGCCAGCAGCTCTCTACAGGGATTTACTCCTTTCTTT. This gives the protein CASSSLQGFTPFF.

This clonotype was counted only a few times. The rearrangement joins TRBV4-1 to TRBJ1-2, with D possibly being TRBD1 (5 bases). V gave up 0 bases and J gave up 12 bases, with 17 bases separating them. Germline lookup yields CDR1 MGHRA and CDR2 YSYEKL. CDR3 length equals 14 residues. This CDR3 is CASSQDFGGSGDTF. CDR3 DNA: TGCGCCAGCAGCCAAGATTTCGGGGGATCTGGGGACACCTTC.

The chain employs TRBV12-3 or TRBV12-4 and TRBJ1-1; no definite D call. The V end was cut by 6 bases, the J end by 5 bases, with 10 bases between. The CDR3 runs 12 residues. The CDR3 DNA reads as TGTGCCAGCAGACCTTCTTATACTGAAGCTTTCTTT. Translating it yields CASRPSYTEAFF.

This clonotype was counted ten times or more. This chain connects TRBV20-1 to TRBJ2-3; D remains unclear. The germline gives CDR1 DFQATT, CDR2 SNEGSKA (reference sequence). V was cut by 0 bases and J by 2 bases, with 12 bases left in between. The CDR3 sequence is 15 residues long. CDR3 sequence (DNA): TGCAGTGCTAGAGATCTGGCGGACGACACAGATACGCAGTATTTT. Encoded protein: CSARDLADDTDTQYF.

This clonotype occurred many times. The rearrangement uses TRBV24-1 and TRBJ1-5; D is ambiguous. Trimming took off 4 bases at V and 1 base at J, with 10 bases between the two ends. This CDR3 comprises 15 residues. Germline V gene data show CDR1 as KGHDR and CDR2 as SFDVKD. DNA of the CDR3: TGTGCCACCAGTGAGGGCGGTTTGAGCAATCAGCCCCAGCATTTT. It translates to CATSEGGLSNQPQHF.

In this sample, this clonotype turned up many times. This chain connects TRBV6-2 or TRBV6-3 to TRBJ2-5; D not certain. This CDR3 is 13 amino acids long. Germline V gene sequence: CDR1 MNHEY, CDR2 SVGEGT. Trimming removed 5 bases from V and 5 bases from J, with 12 bases in between. CDR3 in amino acids: CASSPHARETQYF. CDR3 coding DNA: TGTGCCAGCAGTCCCCACGCCAGGGAGACCCAGTACTTC.

This clonotype was observed at least ten times. This rearrangement joins TRBV12-5 to TRBJ1-1; D not certain. Germline V gene sequence: CDR1 LGHNT, CDR2 FRNRAP. V was trimmed by 2 bases and J by 5 bases, leaving 12 bases between them. The CDR3 is made up of 14 amino acids. The CDR3 here is CASGLIDRLTEAFF. CDR3 sequence (DNA): TGTGCTAGTGGTTTGATCGATCGATTGACTGAAGCTTTCTTT.

This chain connects TRBV6-5 to TRBJ2-7; D is unclear. This CDR3 comprises 13 residues. Trimming left V 6 bases short and J 0 bases short, with 9 bases between. Germline V CDR1 and CDR2: MNHEY, SVGAGI. Here the CDR3 reads CASSLHVSYEQYF. CDR3 nucleotides: TGTGCCAGCAGCTTACATGTCTCCTACGAGCAGTACTTC.

This clonotype was found many times. V and J are TRBV5-1 and TRBJ2-7; D is unclear. The CDR3 is 15 amino acids. Germline-derived CDR1 and CDR2 are SGHRS and YFSETQ. V lost 4 bases, J lost 3 bases, and 17 bases lay in between. The CDR3 sequence is CASSDSGLSDYEQYF. CDR3 DNA: TGCGCCAGCAGCGACTCAGGTTTATCGGACTACGAGCAGTACTTC.

The sample holds many counts of this clonotype. The genes are TRBV2 and TRBJ2-5; no definite D call. The CDR3 totals 14 residues. The V gene's germline CDR1 is SNHLY and CDR2 FYNNEI. V gave up 2 bases and J gave up 4 bases, with 11 bases separating them. The CDR3 loop is CASSEWSSTETQYF. The CDR3 nucleotides are TGTGCCAGCAGTGAATGGAGTAGCACAGAGACCCAGTACTTC.

This clonotype was detected ten times or more. The gene calls are TRBV28 and TRBJ1-2; TRBD1 agrees at 8 bases. Losses at the gene ends were 10 bases for V and 5 bases for J; bases not matched to a gene: 15. From germline, CDR1 is MDHEN and CDR2 SYDVKM. The CDR3 sequence is 15 residues long. The CDR3: CAIHPRQGTFYGYTF. DNA of the CDR3: TGTGCCATCCACCCCCGACAGGGGACATTTTATGGCTACACCTTC.

This chain links TRBV27 with TRBJ1-1; D not resolved. CDR3 length: 14 residues. Per the germline V gene, CDR1 is MNHEY and CDR2 is SMNVEV (reference sequence). Between the trimmed V and J ends, which lost 6 bases and 1 base, there was a span of 12 bases. CDR3: CASRQEGWNTEAFF. CDR3 in DNA: TGTGCCAGCAGGCAGGAGGGATGGAACACTGAAGCTTTCTTT.

The rearrangement uses TRBV30 and TRBJ1-1, with TRBD1 as a possible D gene (5 bases). Germline loops: CDR1 GTSNPN, CDR2 SVGIG (reference sequence). Between the trimmed V and J ends, which lost 4 bases and 5 bases, there was a span of 11 bases. CDR3 size: 12 residues. This CDR3 reads CAWTRGWTEAFF. In nucleotides, the CDR3 is TGTGCCTGGACTCGGGGGTGGACTGAAGCTTTCTTT.

This clonotype has a single count. This rearrangement joins TRBV2 to TRBJ1-2; no clear D. The CDR3 spans 14 residues. Trimming removed 0 bases at V and 6 bases at J, with 11 bases between. The V gene's germline CDR1 is SNHLY and CDR2 FYNNEI. This CDR3 is CASSEAQRTDGYTF. The CDR3 DNA is TGTGCCAGCAGTGAAGCGCAGAGAACTGATGGCTACACCTTC. The full variable domain, completed using reference TRBV2 and TRBJ1-2, is EPEVTQTPSHQVTQMGQEVILRCVPISNHLYFYWYRQILGQKVEFLVSFYNNEISEKSEIFDDQFSVERPDGSNFTLKIRSTKLEDSAMYFCASSEAQRTDGYTFGSGTRLTVV.

This clonotype was seen repeatedly, ten times or more. The CDR3 DNA follows: TGTGCCTGGAGTACGGGGGTAAGGAACACTGAAGCTTTCTTT. This encodes CAWSTGVRNTEAFF. The V gene is TRBV30, the J gene TRBJ1-1; TRBD1 is a possible D gene (5 bases). V lost 2 bases and J lost 1, with 11 bases in between. The CDR3 loop spans 14 amino acids. CDR1 and CDR2 (germline): GTSNPN, SVGIG (reference sequence).